The clone carrying this T cell receptor beta chain was seen more than once but under ten times. Germline CDR1 reads MDHEN; CDR2 reads SYDVKM. The CDR3 has 15 amino acids. V lost 5 bases and J lost 4, with 17 bases in between. This sample is drawn from a study of T cell clones after liver transplantation. Generated by immunoSEQ multiplex PCR, the TCRdb table keeps only in-frame clones and is missing some. The table includes roughly 100,000 clones, approximately 79% detected once. This chain links TRBV28 with TRBJ2-5; the D call may be TRBD1 or TRBD2 (7 bases each). The sample in question was CD4+ T cells from blood, obtained approximately 4 years after liver transplant. This TCR was sampled from a human patient who received a liver transplant. Some T cells may be the graft donor's. This CDR3 is CASSTPTGEGETQYF. The CDR3 region has the DNA TGTGCCAGCAGTACCCCCACAGGGGAGGGAGAGACCCAGTACTTC.